Only a few counts were recorded for the clone carrying this T cell receptor (beta chain). This entry is derived from a study of blood T cell repertoires in COVID-19. As for the study in general: The study drew acute and convalescent COVID-19 samples from the United States, Italy and Spain. T cells, B-cell-depleted T cells, or PBMCs provided the cDNA or gDNA that served as material.

This CDR3 has 16 amino acids. Germline-derived CDR1 and CDR2 are PRHDT and FYEKMQ (reference sequence). Trimming stripped 2 bases from V and 1 base from J, with 9 bases between. In the source study's methods: Amplification from reference gene primers served as the basis for estimated nucleated cell counts. The method was immunoSEQ multiplex PCR; TCRdb's version includes in-frame clones alone and lacks a portion of them. Clone size and V and J calls were adopted from that table, with D and trimming inferred from the DNA. Counted here are some 230,000 clones, roughly 80% occurring once; the ten biggest clones make up around 5.5%.

The sequence came from a woman aged 60 to 75 who had recovered from COVID-19. This chain connects TRBV13 to TRBJ1-6, with D maybe TRBD1 (5 bases). The sample comprised peripheral blood. The CDR3 here is CASSLQGGSYNSPLHF. The CDR3, as DNA: TGTGCCAGCAGCTTACAGGGAGGGTCCTATAATTCACCCCTCCACTTT.